The 2 T cell receptor beta chains in this list originate from one sample, sequenced in a study of blood T cell repertoires in COVID-19. Method: immunoSEQ multiplex PCR; TCRdb's copy keeps in-frame clones and lacks some. There are 310,000 or so clones in the sample; roughly 90% occur only once, and 9.5% lies in the top ten. The source material was PBMCs or T cells enriched from blood (not recorded which). These receptors all come from a woman in her thirties or forties who had recovered from COVID-19.

V is TRBV6-5 and J is TRBJ2-7; possible D gene TRBD1, 5 bases. Germline-derived CDR1 and CDR2 are MNHEY and SVGAGI. This CDR3 spans 13 amino acids. With 2 bases removed from V and 0 bases from J, the gap between germline ends came to 5 bases. The CDR3 here is CASSYQGSYEQYF. The CDR3 nucleotides are TGTGCCAGCAGTTACCAGGGCTCCTACGAGCAGTACTTC.

V usage is TRBV19 and J usage is TRBJ1-4; D remains ambiguous. Germline loops: CDR1 LNHDA, CDR2 SQIVND (reference sequence). V gave up 6 bases and J gave up 11 bases, with 13 bases separating them. CDR3 length equals 12 residues. The CDR3 is CASRLLFGKLFF. In DNA, the CDR3 is TGTGCCAGTAGACTCCTCTTCGGGAAACTGTTTTTT. Variable domain in full (rest from reference TRBV19 and TRBJ1-4): DGGITQSPKYLFRKEGQNVTLSCEQNLNHDAMYWYRQDPGQGLRLIYYSQIVNDFQKGDIAEGYSVSREKKESFPLTVTSAQKNPTAFYLCASRLLFGKLFFGSGTQLSVL.